The clone carrying this T cell receptor (beta chain) was observed a few times. These data are taken from a study of blood T cell repertoires in COVID-19. Study-wide background: Acute-phase and convalescent COVID-19 samples originated in the United States, Italy and Spain. The analysed material was cDNA or gDNA that came from T cells, B-cell-depleted T cells, or PBMCs.

CDR3 length equals 19 residues. Germline V gene data show CDR1 as SGHKS and CDR2 as YYEKEE (reference sequence). Trimming pared 2 bases from V and 1 base from J, leaving 25 bases between. Seattle's enrolled individuals joined amid active infection and were then monitored longitudinally. Profiling relied on immunoSEQ multiplex PCR, and the TCRdb table lists in-frame clones only, not all of them. Here the sample spans more than 80,000 clones, roughly 84% being singletons. This receptor was taken from a woman of 80 years or more with COVID-19, enrolled during active disease. V gene TRBV5-5 combines with J gene TRBJ2-7, with D maybe TRBD1 (7 bases). The source material was peripheral blood. The CDR3 nucleotides are TGTGCCAGCAGCTTTGGAGGGGGCAGAACGGGACTCTTTTCCTACGAGCAGTACTTC. Its translation is CASSFGGGRTGLFSYEQYF.